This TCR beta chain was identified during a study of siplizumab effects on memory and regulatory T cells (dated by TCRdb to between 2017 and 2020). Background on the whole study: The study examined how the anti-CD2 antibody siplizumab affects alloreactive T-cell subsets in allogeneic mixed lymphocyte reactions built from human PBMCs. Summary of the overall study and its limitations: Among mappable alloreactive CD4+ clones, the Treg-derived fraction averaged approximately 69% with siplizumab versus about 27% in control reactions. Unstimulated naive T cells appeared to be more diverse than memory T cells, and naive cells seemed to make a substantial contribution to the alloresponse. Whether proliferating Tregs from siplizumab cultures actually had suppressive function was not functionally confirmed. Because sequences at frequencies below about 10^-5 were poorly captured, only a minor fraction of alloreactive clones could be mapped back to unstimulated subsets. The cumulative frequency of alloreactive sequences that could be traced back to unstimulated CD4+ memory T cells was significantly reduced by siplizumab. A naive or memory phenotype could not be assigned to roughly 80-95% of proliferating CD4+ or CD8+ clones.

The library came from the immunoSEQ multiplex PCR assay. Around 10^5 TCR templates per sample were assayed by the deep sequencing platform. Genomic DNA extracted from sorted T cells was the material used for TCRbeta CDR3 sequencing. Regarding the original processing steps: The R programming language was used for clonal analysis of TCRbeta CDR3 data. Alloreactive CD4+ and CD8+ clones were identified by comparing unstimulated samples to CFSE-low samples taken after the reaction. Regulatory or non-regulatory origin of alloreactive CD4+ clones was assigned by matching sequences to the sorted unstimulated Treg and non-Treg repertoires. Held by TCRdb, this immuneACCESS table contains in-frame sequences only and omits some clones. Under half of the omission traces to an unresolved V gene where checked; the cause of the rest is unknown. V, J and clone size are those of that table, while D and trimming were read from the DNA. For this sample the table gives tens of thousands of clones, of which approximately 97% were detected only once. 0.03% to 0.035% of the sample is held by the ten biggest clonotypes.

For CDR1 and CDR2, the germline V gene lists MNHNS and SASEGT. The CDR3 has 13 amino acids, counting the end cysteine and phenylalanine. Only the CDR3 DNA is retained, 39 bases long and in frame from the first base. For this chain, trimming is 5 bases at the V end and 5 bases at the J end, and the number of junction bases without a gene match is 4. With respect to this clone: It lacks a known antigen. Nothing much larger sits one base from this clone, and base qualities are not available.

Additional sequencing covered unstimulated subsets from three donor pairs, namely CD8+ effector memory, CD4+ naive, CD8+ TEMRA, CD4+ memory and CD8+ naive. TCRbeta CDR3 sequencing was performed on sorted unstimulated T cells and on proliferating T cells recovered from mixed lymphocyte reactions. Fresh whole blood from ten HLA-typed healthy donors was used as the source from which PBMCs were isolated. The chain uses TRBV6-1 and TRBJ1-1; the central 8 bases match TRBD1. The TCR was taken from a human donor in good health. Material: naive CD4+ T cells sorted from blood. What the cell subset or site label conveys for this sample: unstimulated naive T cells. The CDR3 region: CASSTRQGTEAFF. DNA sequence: TGTGCCAGCAGTACAAGACAGGGGACTGAAGCTTTCTTT.